A selection of T cell receptor beta chains follows, all from one sample in a study of shared clonotypes between healthy human individuals. Assay used: immunoSEQ multiplex PCR; TCRdb lists only in-frame clones, some missing. The repertoire consists of roughly 1 million clones, with roughly 74% occurring once and the leading ten covering more than 0.45%. Sequencing was done on a sample of memory CD4+ T cells from PBMCs. These receptors were taken from a man aged 18 to 30 in good health. Some clones in this sample may be carry-over from other donors' samples. The CDR3 runs from the conserved cysteine through the conserved F or W.

J gene,V gene,CDR3 protein
TRBJ2-2,TRBV9,CASSVIPTGELFF
TRBJ2-1,TRBV18,CASSPGLAGNYNEQFF
TRBJ2-5,TRBV2,CASEWGQEETQYF
TRBJ1-1,TRBV6-5,CASRTGDTEAFF
TRBJ1-1,TRBV5-8,CASSYDRILHTEAFF
TRBJ2-3,TRBV9,CASSAPSRPGPGTDTQYF
TRBJ2-1,TRBV27,CASTLLGTQTSSEQFF
TRBJ1-4,TRBV6-6,CASSYGGSATNEKLFF
TRBJ1-5,TRBV4-1,CASSGFNQPQHF
TRBJ1-3,TRBV28,CASSGREDSGNTIYF
TRBJ1-1,TRBV27,CASSFLMTGPGGMEAFF
TRBJ1-3,TRBV27,CASSLWAGGGNTIYF
TRBJ2-1,TRBV29-1,CSVALGLTVGGNNEQFF
TRBJ1-1,TRBV20-1,CSARDRGTAFF
TRBJ2-2,TRBV11-3,CASSLDRDRGAGELFF
TRBJ1-2,TRBV5-1,CASSLAGQPGGYTF
TRBJ2-3,TRBV18,CASSPRSAGDTDTQYF
TRBJ1-5,TRBV25-1,CASAGQGSQPQHF
TRBJ1-3,TRBV28,CASSLGTGYISGNTIYF
TRBJ1-1,TRBV7-2,CASSLWRGDEFEAFF
TRBJ1-5,TRBV11-3,CASSFPQPQHF
TRBJ2-1,TRBV5-4,CASSLAAGGPVGEQFF
TRBJ2-7,TRBV5-6,CASSLAGEQYF
TRBJ2-7,TRBV28,CASSPPGQGGPYEQYF
TRBJ2-2,TRBV7-9,CASSLGRLAGGGTGELFF
TRBJ1-2,TRBV7-2,CASRSAGVNGYTF
TRBJ1-3,TRBV7-9,CASSPKHREGNTIYF
TRBJ2-4,TRBV5-5,CASSLAGAKNIQYF